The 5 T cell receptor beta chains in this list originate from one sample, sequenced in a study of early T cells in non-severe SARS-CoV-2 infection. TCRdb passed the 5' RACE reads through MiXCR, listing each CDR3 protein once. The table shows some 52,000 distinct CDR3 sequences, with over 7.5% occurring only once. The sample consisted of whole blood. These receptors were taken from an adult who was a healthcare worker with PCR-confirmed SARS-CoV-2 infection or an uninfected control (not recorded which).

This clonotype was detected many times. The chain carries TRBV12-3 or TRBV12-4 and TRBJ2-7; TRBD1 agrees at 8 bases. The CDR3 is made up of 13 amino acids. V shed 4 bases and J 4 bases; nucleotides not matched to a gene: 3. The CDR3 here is CASSWDRIYEQYF. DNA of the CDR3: TGTGCCAGCAGTTGGGACAGGATATACGAGCAGTACTTC.

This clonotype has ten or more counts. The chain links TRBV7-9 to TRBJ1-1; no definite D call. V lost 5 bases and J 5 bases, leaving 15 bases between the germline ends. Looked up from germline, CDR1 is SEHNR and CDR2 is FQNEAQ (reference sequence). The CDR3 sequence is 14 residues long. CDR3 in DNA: TGTGCCAGCAGCGCAAATGGCCGAAGGACTGAAGCTTTCTTT. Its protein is CASSANGRRTEAFF.

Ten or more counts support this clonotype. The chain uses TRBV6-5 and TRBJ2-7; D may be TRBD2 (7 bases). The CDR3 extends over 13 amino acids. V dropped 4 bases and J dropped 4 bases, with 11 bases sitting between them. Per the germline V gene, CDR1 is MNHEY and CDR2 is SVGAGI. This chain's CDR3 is CASSFRGGYEQYF. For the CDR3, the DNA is TGTGCCAGCAGTTTTAGGGGGGGATACGAGCAGTACTTC.

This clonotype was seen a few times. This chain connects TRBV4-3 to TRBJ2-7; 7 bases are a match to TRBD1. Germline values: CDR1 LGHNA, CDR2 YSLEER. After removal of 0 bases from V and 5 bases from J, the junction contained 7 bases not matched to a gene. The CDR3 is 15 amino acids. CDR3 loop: CASSQEGRGFNEQYF. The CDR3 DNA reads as TGCGCCAGCAGCCAAGAGGGCAGGGGGTTTAACGAGCAGTACTTC.

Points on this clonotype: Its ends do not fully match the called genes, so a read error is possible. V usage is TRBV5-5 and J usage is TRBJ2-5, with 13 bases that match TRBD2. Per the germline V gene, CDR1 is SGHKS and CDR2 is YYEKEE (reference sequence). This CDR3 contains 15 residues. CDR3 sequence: CASSLRTSGGPSPHF. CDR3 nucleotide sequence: TGTGCCAGCAGCTTAAGGACTAGCGGGGGCCCATCCCCTCACTTC.